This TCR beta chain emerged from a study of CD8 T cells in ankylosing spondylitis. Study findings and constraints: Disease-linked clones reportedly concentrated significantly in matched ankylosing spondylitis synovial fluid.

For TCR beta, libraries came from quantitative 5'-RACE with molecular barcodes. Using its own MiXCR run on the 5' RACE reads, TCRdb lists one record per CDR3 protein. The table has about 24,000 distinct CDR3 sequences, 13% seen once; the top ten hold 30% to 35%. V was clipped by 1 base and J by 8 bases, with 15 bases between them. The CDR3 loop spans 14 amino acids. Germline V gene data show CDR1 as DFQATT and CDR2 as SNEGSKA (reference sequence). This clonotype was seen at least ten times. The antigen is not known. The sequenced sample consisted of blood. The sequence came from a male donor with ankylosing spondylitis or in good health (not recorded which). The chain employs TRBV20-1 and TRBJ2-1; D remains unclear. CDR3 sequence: CSARVPTRVYEQFF. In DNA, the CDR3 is TGCAGTGCTAGAGTTCCGACCCGCGTCTATGAGCAGTTCTTC.